Listed here is a single TCR beta chain. This specimen comes from a study of CD8 T cells in Susac syndrome. cDNA came from approximately 0.5 to 1 ug RNA primed by random hexamers. The immunoSEQ assay covered 54 Vbeta and 13 Jbeta segments for CDR3. TCRdb independently ran MiXCR on the immunoSEQ multiplex PCR reads; one entry per CDR3 protein. The sample lists about 210,000 distinct CDR3 sequences, about 95% occurring once. Germline CDR1 is SNHLY and CDR2 is FYNNEI. The length of the CDR3 is 15 residues. The V end was cut by 2 bases, the J end by 0 bases, with 8 bases between. V is TRBV2 and J is TRBJ1-3, with a weak D call TRBD1 (5 bases). Sequencing used CD4+ T cells from PBMCs. This clonotype originated in a human donor with multiple sclerosis. CDR3 coding DNA: TGTGCCAGCAGTGAATGGGGGAGCTCTGGAAACACCATATATTTT. Amino acids: CASSEWGSSGNTIYF.